Shown below are 19 T cell receptor beta chains from a single sample sequenced in a study of glioma-infiltrating T cells. TCR alpha and beta CDR3 regions were amplified from RNA using iRepertoire nested multiplex PCR. TCRdb processed the multiplex PCR reads anew with MiXCR; each CDR3 protein has one entry. The sample includes about 140,000 distinct CDR3 sequences, around 42% of them seen just once. Sequenced sample: glioma tissue, nonneoplastic brain tissue, or PBMCs (not recorded which). Receptor source: a human donor with low-grade glioma or glioblastoma, undergoing nonglioma brain surgery, or in good health (not recorded which).

This sequence joins TRBV27 and TRBJ2-6, with D unresolved. The germline V gene encodes CDR1 MNHEY and CDR2 SMNVEV (reference sequence). V lost 4 bases, J lost 7 bases, and 5 bases lay in between. The CDR3 spans 12 residues. CDR3 residues: CASSSVANVLTF. The CDR3 nucleotides read TGTGCCAGCAGTTCCGTCGCCAACGTCCTGACTTTC. The full variable domain, in which reference TRBV27 and TRBJ2-6 provide the parts outside the CDR3, is EAQVTQNPRYLITVTGKKLTVTCSQNMNHEYMSWYRQDPGLGLRQIYYSMNVEVTDKGDVPEGYKVSRKEKRNFPLILESPSPNQTSLYFCASSSVANVLTFGAGSRLTVL.

A remark on this clonotype: A read error may account for a junction end that differs from germline. The chain employs TRBV24-1 and TRBJ1-5, with D maybe TRBD1 (6 bases). The CDR3 length is 14 residues. Germline CDR1 reads KGHDR; CDR2 reads SFDVKD. The DNA for the CDR3 is TGTGCCACCAGTGACGGGACACCCAATCAGACCCAGCATTTT. As protein: CATSDGTPNQTQHF.

This clonotype was seen a few times. The chain recombines TRBV7-2 with TRBJ2-3, with 8 bases fitting TRBD2. Germline V CDR1 and CDR2: SGHTA, FQGNSA. With V trimmed by 2 bases and J by 4 bases, 5 bases remained unmatched. CDR3 length: 15 amino acids. CDR3 sequence: CASSLSGGGPDTQYF. CDR3 nucleotides: TGTGCCAGCAGCTTAAGCGGGGGAGGTCCAGATACGCAGTATTTT. Supplemented by reference TRBV7-2 and TRBJ2-3, the full variable domain reads GAGVSQSPSNKVTEKGKDVELRCDPISGHTALYWYRQSLGQGLEFLIYFQGNSAPDKSGLPSDRFSAERTGGSVSTLTIQRTQQEDSAVYLCASSLSGGGPDTQYFGPGTRLTVL.

Here the CDR3 reads CASSKAPTGESGNTIYF. The CDR3 region has the DNA TGTGCCAGCAGCAAAGCCCCTACAGGGGAATCGGGAAACACCATATATTTT. The chain carries TRBV7-2 and TRBJ1-3; 7 bases line up with TRBD1. J was trimmed by 4 bases and V by 5 bases; bases with no gene match: 14. The CDR3 consists of 17 residues. Looked up from germline, CDR1 is SGHTA and CDR2 is FQGNSA. The complete variable domain, with remaining parts taken from reference TRBV7-2 and TRBJ1-3, reads GAGVSQSPSNKVTEKGKDVELRCDPISGHTALYWYRQSLGQGLEFLIYFQGNSAPDKSGLPSDRFSAERTGGSVSTLTIQRTQQEDSAVYLCASSKAPTGESGNTIYFGEGSWLTVV.

The chain links TRBV6-6 to TRBJ1-5, with D unclear. CDR3 size: 15 residues. Trimming took off 0 bases at V and 5 bases at J, with 11 bases between the two ends. CDR1 is MNHNY and CDR2 is SVGAGI in the germline V gene (reference sequence). The DNA of the CDR3 is TGTGCCAGCAGTTACTCTTGGGGAGGCGATCAGCCCCAGCATTTT. This codes for CASSYSWGGDQPQHF.

This clonotype was detected a few times. V gene TRBV28 combines with J gene TRBJ1-2; 8 nucleotides agree with TRBD1. Germline CDR1 and CDR2: MDHEN and SYDVKM. CDR3 length: 12 amino acids. V lost 6 bases, J lost 10 bases, and 7 bases stayed unmatched. The CDR3 bases are TGTGCCAGCAGAGTATCGGACAGGGACTACACCTTC. Its protein is CASRVSDRDYTF.

The gene calls are TRBV18 and TRBJ1-4; D is uncertain. With 6 bases removed from V and 8 bases from J, the gap between germline ends came to 16 bases. This CDR3 has 14 residues. Germline values: CDR1 KGHSH, CDR2 LQKENI. The CDR3 sequence: CASSGRAGEEKLFF. In DNA, the CDR3 is TGTGCCAGCTCCGGACGGGCGGGAGAAGAAAAACTGTTTTTT. Using reference TRBV18 and TRBJ1-4 for the parts outside the CDR3, the full variable domain is NAGVMQNPRHLVRRRGQEARLRCSPMKGHSHVYWYRQLPEEGLKFMVYLQKENIIDESGMPKERFSAEFPKEGPSILRIQQVVRGDSAAYFCASSGRAGEEKLFFGSGTQLSVL.

The chain combines TRBV27 with TRBJ2-1, with D hard to call. Germline values: CDR1 MNHEY, CDR2 SMNVEV (reference sequence). Trimming shortened V by 5 bases and J by 0 bases, and 14 bases separated the two germline ends. The CDR3 runs 16 residues. As DNA, the CDR3 is TGTGCCAGCAGTCTCCACGGACCGAGCTCCTACAATGAGCAGTTCTTC. Protein sequence: CASSLHGPSSYNEQFF.

The chain couples TRBV11-2 to TRBJ2-7; the match to TRBD1 covers 10 bases. CDR3 length: 18 amino acids. The J segment lost 1 base and the V segment lost 5 bases, leaving 14 bases of the junction unmatched. The germline gives CDR1 SGHAT, CDR2 FQNNGV. For the CDR3, the DNA is TGTGCCAGCAGCACACCATCAAGCAGGGACAGGGGATCCTACGAGCAGTACTTC. It codes for CASSTPSSRDRGSYEQYF.

This clonotype was detected ten times or more. The rearrangement links TRBV7-9 to TRBJ2-3; D might be TRBD1 (5 bases). This CDR3 is built from 13 residues. Germline V gene lookup returns CDR1 SEHNR and CDR2 FQNEAQ (reference sequence). Trimming took off 3 bases at V and 5 bases at J, with 9 bases between the two ends. The CDR3 nucleotides are TGTGCCAGCAGCTTCAGGGCCCAAGATACGCAGTATTTT. Translated: CASSFRAQDTQYF.

This clonotype was counted ten times or more. The chain joins TRBV20-1 to TRBJ2-7, with 8 bases that match TRBD2. V dropped 6 bases and J dropped 4; count of bases not matched to a gene: 11. Per germline, CDR1 DFQATT and CDR2 SNEGSKA (reference sequence). The CDR3 is 14 residues long. The CDR3 nucleotides read TGCAGTGCCACCCCTAGCGGGTGGAAGTACGAGCAGTACTTC. The encoded protein is CSATPSGWKYEQYF.

This clonotype was seen many times. J is TRBJ1-5 and V is TRBV28; 8 bases align to TRBD1. CDR1 and CDR2 from the germline V gene are MDHEN and SYDVKM. The CDR3 sequence is 17 residues long. Trimming took 4 bases from V and 0 from J; bases not matched to a gene: 8. The CDR3 DNA sequence: TGTGCCAGCAGTTCTCGGGACAGGACCTTTAGCAATCAGCCCCAGCATTTT. This translates into CASSSRDRTFSNQPQHF.

The CDR3 nucleotides read TGTGCCAGCGTTGCACAGGGGTCCTACGAGCAGTACTTC. Encoded protein: CASVAQGSYEQYF. V gene TRBV7-9 combines with J gene TRBJ2-7, with 7 nucleotides matching TRBD1. Germline V gene data show CDR1 as SEHNR and CDR2 as FQNEAQ (reference sequence). Losses at the gene ends were 8 bases for V and 1 base for J; bases not matched to a gene: 5. The CDR3 loop spans 13 amino acids.

The chain joins TRBV20-1 to TRBJ2-7; perhaps TRBD1 as D (6 bases). The CDR3 covers 14 residues. Trimming stripped 2 bases from V and 3 bases from J, with 14 bases between. Per germline, CDR1 DFQATT and CDR2 SNEGSKA (reference sequence). The CDR3: CSARNSGGYYEQYF. CDR3 bases: TGCAGTGCTAGAAATAGTGGGGGCTACTACGAGCAGTACTTC.

V and J are TRBV18 and TRBJ2-1; D is possibly TRBD2 (5 bases). Germline V gene sequence: CDR1 KGHSH, CDR2 LQKENI. V lost 5 bases to trimming and J lost 6 bases, with 11 bases between them. CDR3 size: 13 residues. CDR3 sequence reads: CASSNGKVNEQFF. As DNA, the CDR3 is TGTGCCAGCTCAAACGGGAAGGTCAATGAGCAGTTCTTC.

V usage is TRBV4-3 and J usage is TRBJ1-1; D call uncertain. Germline lookup yields CDR1 LGHNA and CDR2 YSLEER. With 0 bases removed from V and 4 bases from J, the gap between germline ends came to 9 bases. This CDR3 is 14 amino acids long. The CDR3 sequence is CASSQEGSSTEAFF. The CDR3 DNA reads TGCGCCAGCAGCCAAGAGGGCAGTTCCACTGAAGCTTTCTTT.

The chain links TRBV12-3 or TRBV12-4 to TRBJ2-5, with TRBD1 matching over 8 bases. The CDR3 extends over 15 amino acids. The trim removed 1 base at V and 2 bases at J, leaving 3 bases unmatched. Here the CDR3 DNA reads TGTGCCAGCAGTTTAGGCCAGGGGGCTCAAGAGACCCAGTACTTC. As protein: CASSLGQGAQETQYF.

CDR3 sequence reads: CASSRNKRETQYF. CDR3 nucleotide sequence: TGTGCCAGCAGCCGCAATAAGAGGGAGACCCAGTACTTC. This chain connects TRBV2 to TRBJ2-5; D uncertain. CDR1 is SNHLY and CDR2 is FYNNEI in the germline V gene. V lost 6 bases and J lost 5, with 13 bases in between. The CDR3 is 13 amino acids.

The chain recombines TRBV12-3 or TRBV12-4 with TRBJ2-5; no clear D. With 2 bases removed from V and 2 bases from J, the gap between germline ends came to 9 bases. The length of the CDR3 is 14 residues. CDR3 bases: TGTGCCAGCAGTTTACCGGGCTCTCAAGAGACCCAGTACTTC. Amino acid sequence: CASSLPGSQETQYF.